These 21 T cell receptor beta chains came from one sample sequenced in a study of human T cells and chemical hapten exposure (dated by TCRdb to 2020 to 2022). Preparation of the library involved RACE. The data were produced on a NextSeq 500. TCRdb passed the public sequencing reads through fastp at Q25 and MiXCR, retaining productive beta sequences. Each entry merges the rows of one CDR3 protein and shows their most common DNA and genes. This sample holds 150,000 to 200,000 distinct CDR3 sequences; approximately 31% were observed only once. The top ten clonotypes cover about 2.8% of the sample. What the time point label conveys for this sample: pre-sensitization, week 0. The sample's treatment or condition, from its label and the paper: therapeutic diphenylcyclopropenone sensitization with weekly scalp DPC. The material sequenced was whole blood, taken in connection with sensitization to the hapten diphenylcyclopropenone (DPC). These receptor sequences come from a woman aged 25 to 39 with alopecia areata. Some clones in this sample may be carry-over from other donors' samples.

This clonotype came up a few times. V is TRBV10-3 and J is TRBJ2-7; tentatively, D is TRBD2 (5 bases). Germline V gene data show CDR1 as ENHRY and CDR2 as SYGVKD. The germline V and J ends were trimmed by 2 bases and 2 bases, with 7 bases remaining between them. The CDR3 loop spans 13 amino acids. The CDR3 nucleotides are TGTGCCATCAGTGAGGGAGGAACCTACGAGCAGTACTTC. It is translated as CAISEGGTYEQYF.

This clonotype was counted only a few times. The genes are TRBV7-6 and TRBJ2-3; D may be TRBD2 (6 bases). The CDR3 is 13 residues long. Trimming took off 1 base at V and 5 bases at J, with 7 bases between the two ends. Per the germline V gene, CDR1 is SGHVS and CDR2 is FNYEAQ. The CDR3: CASSLVAVDTQYF. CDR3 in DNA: TGTGCCAGCAGCTTAGTAGCGGTAGATACGCAGTATTTT.

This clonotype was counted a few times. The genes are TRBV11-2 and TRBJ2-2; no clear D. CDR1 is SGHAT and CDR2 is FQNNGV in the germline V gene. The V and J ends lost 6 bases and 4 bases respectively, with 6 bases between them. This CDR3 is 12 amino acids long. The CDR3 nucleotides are TGTGCCAGCAGGCGCTCCACCGGGGAGCTGTTTTTT. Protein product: CASRRSTGELFF. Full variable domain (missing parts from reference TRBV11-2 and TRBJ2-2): EAGVAQSPRYKIIEKRQSVAFWCNPISGHATLYWYQQILGQGPKLLIQFQNNGVVDDSQLPKDRFSAERLKGVDSTLKIQPAKLEDSAVYLCASRRSTGELFFGEGSRLTVL.

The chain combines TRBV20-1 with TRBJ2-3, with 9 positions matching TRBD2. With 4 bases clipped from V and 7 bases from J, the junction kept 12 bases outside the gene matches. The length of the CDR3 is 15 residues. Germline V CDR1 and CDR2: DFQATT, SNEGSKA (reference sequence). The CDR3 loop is CSATLRGREIYTQYF. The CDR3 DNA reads TGCAGTGCTACCCTCCGCGGGAGGGAGATATATACGCAGTATTTT.

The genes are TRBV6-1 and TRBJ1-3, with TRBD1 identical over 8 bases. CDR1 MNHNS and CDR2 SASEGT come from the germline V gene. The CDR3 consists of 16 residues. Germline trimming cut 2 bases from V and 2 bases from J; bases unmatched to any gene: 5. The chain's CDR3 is CASSEWGQAPGNTIYF. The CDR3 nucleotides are TGTGCCAGCAGTGAATGGGGACAGGCACCTGGAAACACCATATATTTT.

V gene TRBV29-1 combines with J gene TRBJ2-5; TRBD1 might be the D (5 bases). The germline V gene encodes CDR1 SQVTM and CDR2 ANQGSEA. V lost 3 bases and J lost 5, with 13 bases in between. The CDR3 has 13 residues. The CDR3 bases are TGCAGCGTTGAGTGGACACCTCGGGAGACCCAGTACTTC. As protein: CSVEWTPRETQYF.

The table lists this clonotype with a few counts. DNA for the CDR3: TGTGCCAGCAGCCGTTTGGGGGTCAGGGGGCAGCGAGAGACCCAGTACTTC. It encodes CASSRLGVRGQRETQYF. The V and J genes are TRBV5-5 and TRBJ2-5; 8 bases are shared with TRBD1. CDR3 length equals 17 residues. After removal of 4 bases from V and 4 bases from J, the junction contained 15 bases not matched to a gene. Germline CDR1 reads SGHKS; CDR2 reads YYEKEE (reference sequence).

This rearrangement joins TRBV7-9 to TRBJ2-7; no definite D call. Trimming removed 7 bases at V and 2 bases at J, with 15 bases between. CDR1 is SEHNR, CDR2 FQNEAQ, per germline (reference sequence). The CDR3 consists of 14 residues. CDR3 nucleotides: TGTGCCAGCACCCAAACGACTTCCACCTACGAGCAGTACTTC. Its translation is CASTQTTSTYEQYF.

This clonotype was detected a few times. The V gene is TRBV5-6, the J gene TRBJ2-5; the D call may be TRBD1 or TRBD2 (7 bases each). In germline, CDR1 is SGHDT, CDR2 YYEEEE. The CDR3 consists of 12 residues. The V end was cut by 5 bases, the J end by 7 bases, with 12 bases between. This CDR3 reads CASSTGEGTQYF. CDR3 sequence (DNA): TGTGCCAGCAGTACAGGGGAGGGGACCCAGTACTTC.

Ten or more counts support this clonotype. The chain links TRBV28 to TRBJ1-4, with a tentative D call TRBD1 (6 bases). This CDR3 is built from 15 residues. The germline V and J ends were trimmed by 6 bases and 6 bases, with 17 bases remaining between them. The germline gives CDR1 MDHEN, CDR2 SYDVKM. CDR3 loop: CASSPGGGADEKLFF. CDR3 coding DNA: TGTGCCAGCAGCCCCGGGGGGGGCGCGGATGAAAAACTGTTTTTT.

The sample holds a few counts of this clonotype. The CDR3 loop is CASSPRQGETQYF. The CDR3, as DNA: TGTGCCAGCAGCCCCCGTCAGGGAGAGACCCAGTACTTC. The chain has TRBV11-2 and TRBJ2-5, with D perhaps TRBD1 (5 bases). Germline assignment: CDR1 SGHAT and CDR2 FQNNGV. This CDR3 contains 13 residues. V was shortened by 5 bases and J by 4 bases, with 11 bases between the two germline ends.

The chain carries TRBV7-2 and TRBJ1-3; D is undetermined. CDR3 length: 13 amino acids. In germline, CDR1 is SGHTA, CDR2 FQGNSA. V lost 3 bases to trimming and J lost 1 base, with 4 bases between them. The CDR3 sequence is CASSFFSGNTIYF. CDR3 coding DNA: TGTGCCAGCAGCTTCTTTTCTGGAAACACCATATATTTT. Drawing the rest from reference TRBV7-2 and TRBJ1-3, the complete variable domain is GAGVSQSPSNKVTEKGKDVELRCDPISGHTALYWYRQSLGQGLEFLIYFQGNSAPDKSGLPSDRFSAERTGGSVSTLTIQRTQQEDSAVYLCASSFFSGNTIYFGEGSWLTVV.

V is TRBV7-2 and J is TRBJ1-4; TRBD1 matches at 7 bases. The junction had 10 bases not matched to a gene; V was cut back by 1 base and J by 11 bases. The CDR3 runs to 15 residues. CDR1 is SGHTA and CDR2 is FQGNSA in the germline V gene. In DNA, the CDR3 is TGTGCCAGCAGCTTAGTAAACAGGGGAGATGGGAAACTGTTTTTT. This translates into CASSLVNRGDGKLFF.

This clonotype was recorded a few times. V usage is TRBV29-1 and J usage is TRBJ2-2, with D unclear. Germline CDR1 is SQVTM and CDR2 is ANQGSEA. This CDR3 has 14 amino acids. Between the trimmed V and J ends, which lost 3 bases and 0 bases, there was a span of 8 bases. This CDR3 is CSVEKGTNTGELFF. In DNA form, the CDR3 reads TGCAGCGTTGAGAAGGGAACGAACACCGGGGAGCTGTTTTTT.

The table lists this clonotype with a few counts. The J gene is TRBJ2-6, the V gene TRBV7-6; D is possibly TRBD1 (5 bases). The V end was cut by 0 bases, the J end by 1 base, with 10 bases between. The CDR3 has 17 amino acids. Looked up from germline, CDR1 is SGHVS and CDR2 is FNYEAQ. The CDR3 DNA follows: TGTGCCAGCAGCTTAGCGGCAGGGTGGTCTGGGGCCAACGTCCTGACTTTC. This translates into CASSLAAGWSGANVLTF.

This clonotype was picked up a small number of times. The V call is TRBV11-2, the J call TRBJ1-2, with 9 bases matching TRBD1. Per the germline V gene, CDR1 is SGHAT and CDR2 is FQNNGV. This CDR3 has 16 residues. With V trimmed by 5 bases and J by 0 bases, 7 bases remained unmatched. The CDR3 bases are TGTGCCAGCAGCCCTAGGACAGGGGAGTCTAACTATGGCTACACCTTC. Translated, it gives CASSPRTGESNYGYTF.

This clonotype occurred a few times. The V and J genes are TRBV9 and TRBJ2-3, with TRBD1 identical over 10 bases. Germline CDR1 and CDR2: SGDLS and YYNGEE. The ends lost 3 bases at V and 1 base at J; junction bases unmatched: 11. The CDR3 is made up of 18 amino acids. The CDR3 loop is CASSARGGTGAGTDTQYF. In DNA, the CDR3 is TGTGCCAGCAGCGCCCGAGGCGGGACAGGGGCAGGCACAGATACGCAGTATTTT.

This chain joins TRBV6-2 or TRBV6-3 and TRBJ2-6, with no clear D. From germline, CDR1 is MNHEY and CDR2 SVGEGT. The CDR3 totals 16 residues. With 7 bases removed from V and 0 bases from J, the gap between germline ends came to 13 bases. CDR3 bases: TGTGCCAGCAAAAAGGACGTTATCTCTGGGGCCAACGTCCTGACTTTC. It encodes CASKKDVISGANVLTF.

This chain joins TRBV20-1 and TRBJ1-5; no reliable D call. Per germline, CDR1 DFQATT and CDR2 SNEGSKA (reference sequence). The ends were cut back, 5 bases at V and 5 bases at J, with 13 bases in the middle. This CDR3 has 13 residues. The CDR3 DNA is TGCAGTGCTGCGGGAGAGGCCGATCAGCCCCAGCATTTT. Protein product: CSAAGEADQPQHF.

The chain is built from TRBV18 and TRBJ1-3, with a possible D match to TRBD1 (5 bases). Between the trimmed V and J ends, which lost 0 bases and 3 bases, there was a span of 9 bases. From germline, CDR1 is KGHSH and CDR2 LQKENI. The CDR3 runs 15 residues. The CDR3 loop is CASSPPRGFGNTIYF. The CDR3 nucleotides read TGTGCCAGCTCACCACCACGGGGCTTTGGAAACACCATATATTTT.

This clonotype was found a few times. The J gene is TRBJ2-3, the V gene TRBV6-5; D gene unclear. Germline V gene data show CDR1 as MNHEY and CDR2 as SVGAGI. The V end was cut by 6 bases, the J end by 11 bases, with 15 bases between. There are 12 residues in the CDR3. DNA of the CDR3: TGTGCCAGCAGCCAGGACCTCATGGTGCAGTATTTT. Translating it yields CASSQDLMVQYF.